The clone carrying this T cell receptor (beta chain) is a singleton in its sample. Antigen specificity is unknown. The TCR beta profiling, which covered VDJ combination and CDR3 sequence, was carried out using genomic DNA as the template. TCRdb fed the reads into MiXCR, producing one record per CDR3 protein. The table has 150,000 to 200,000 distinct CDR3 sequences, around 45% seen once. The data belong to a study of CD8+CD57+ T cells in acquired aplastic anemia. Trimming shortened V by 2 bases and J by 0 bases, and 11 bases separated the two germline ends. Germline V gene lookup returns CDR1 ENHRY and CDR2 SYGVKD. This CDR3 region has 17 residues. Whole-study results and caveats: Shared by patients and controls, approximately 29 CD8+ CDR3s were abundant in patients. CD8+ Simpson's diversity showed no significant patient-control difference.

The sequencing sample was made of sorted CD4+, CD8+, or CD8+CD57+ T cells (not recorded which) from PBMCs. This chain joins TRBV10-3 and TRBJ1-6, with unresolved D. The sequence was obtained from a human donor in good health. CDR3 loop: CAISEVYRSSYNSPLHF. The CDR3 DNA reads as TGTGCCATCAGTGAGGTTTACAGAAGCTCCTATAATTCACCCCTCCACTTT.